The next 29 T cell receptor beta chains were all read from a single sample in a study of CD8 T cells in ankylosing spondylitis. MiXCR, applied by TCRdb to the 5' RACE reads, yields one record per CDR3 protein. The sample includes 250,000 to 350,000 distinct CDR3 sequences, about 20% of them seen just once. The sample taken for sequencing was blood, either unsorted or a sorted T cell fraction (not recorded which). The receptors stem from a male donor with ankylosing spondylitis or in good health (not recorded which).

This clonotype turned up a few times. This chain joins TRBV12-2 and TRBJ2-5; the DNA was not used to check the table's D call, TRBD1. TRBV12-2 has pseudogene status. This CDR3 comprises 16 residues. In nucleotides, the CDR3 is TGTGCAAGTCGCGCCCCAGGGGAAGGGGTTCGAGAGACCCAGTACTTC. This sequence encodes CASRAPGEGVRETQYF.

This clonotype was seen only a few times. The chain recombines TRBV10-1 with TRBJ2-5; the match to TRBD2 covers 9 bases. V trimming: 2 bases; J trimming: 4 bases; junction bases outside the gene matches: 5. Germline assignment: CDR1 WNHNN and CDR2 SYGVQD (reference sequence). The CDR3 is made up of 15 amino acids. CDR3 sequence: CASSEVAGVGETQYF. CDR3 DNA: TGCGCCAGCAGTGAGGTAGCGGGAGTGGGAGAGACCCAGTACTTC.

The chain links TRBV5-1 to TRBJ2-6; perhaps TRBD1 as D (6 bases). Looked up from germline, CDR1 is SGHRS and CDR2 is YFSETQ. V gave up 3 bases and J gave up 4 bases, with 11 bases separating them. This CDR3 has 15 residues. For the CDR3, the DNA is TGCGCCAGCAGCTCACAGGGCCGCGGGGCCAACGTCCTGACTTTC. Residues: CASSSQGRGANVLTF.

This clonotype was found a few times. The chain employs TRBV20-1 and TRBJ2-5; D gene unclear. Germline V gives CDR1 DFQATT, CDR2 SNEGSKA (reference sequence). The germline V and J ends were trimmed by 0 bases and 2 bases, with 4 bases remaining between them. This CDR3 has 12 residues. CDR3 region: CSAREGQETQYF. As DNA, the CDR3 is TGCAGTGCTAGAGAGGGACAAGAGACCCAGTACTTC.

The V call is TRBV6-1, the J call TRBJ1-6, with 7 bases that match TRBD1. Germline V CDR1 and CDR2: MNHNS, SASEGT. Germline trimming cut 7 bases from V and 8 bases from J; bases unmatched to any gene: 8. This CDR3 has 14 amino acids. The CDR3 loop is CASKPQGMYSPLHF. As DNA, the CDR3 is TGTGCCAGCAAACCACAGGGGATGTATTCACCCCTCCACTTT.

Only a few counts were recorded for this clonotype. The V gene is TRBV9, the J gene TRBJ2-1, with 8 bases aligning to TRBD2. The J segment lost 4 bases and the V segment lost 0 bases, leaving 12 bases of the junction unmatched. The V gene's germline CDR1 is SGDLS and CDR2 YYNGEE. The CDR3 is 18 amino acids. The CDR3 here is CASSVAPVDSGTYNEQFF. Here the CDR3 DNA reads TGTGCCAGCAGCGTAGCGCCAGTTGATAGCGGGACATACAATGAGCAGTTCTTC.

The chain joins TRBV6-5 to TRBJ2-7; 9 positions match TRBD1. Unmatched junction bases numbered 4, after V lost 4 bases and J lost 3 bases. CDR1 and CDR2 from the germline V gene are MNHEY and SVGAGI. CDR3 length: 14 residues. CDR3: CASSSRDRVYEQYV. CDR3 sequence (DNA): TGTGCCAGCAGTTCCAGGGACAGGGTCTACGAGCAGTACGTC.

This clonotype showed up just a few times. The chain joins TRBV5-5 to TRBJ1-3; no definite D call. V lost 0 bases to trimming and J lost 3 bases, with 10 bases between them. Germline V gene lookup returns CDR1 SGHKS and CDR2 YYEKEE (reference sequence). CDR3 length: 15 residues. Here the CDR3 reads CASSLAAGVGNTIYF. Here the CDR3 DNA reads TGTGCCAGCAGCTTGGCGGCCGGGGTTGGAAACACCATATATTTT.

This clonotype was detected only a few times. V usage is TRBV3-1 and J usage is TRBJ2-3; 7 nucleotides agree with TRBD2. Germline-derived CDR1 and CDR2 are LGHDT and YNNKEL (reference sequence). CDR3 length: 14 residues. V shed 2 bases, J shed 4 bases, and the junction held 3 bases outside the gene matches. The DNA of the CDR3 is TGTGCCAGCAGCCAAATTAGCGGGTCAGATACGCAGTATTTT. This gives the protein CASSQISGSDTQYF.

Worth noting for this clonotype: The junction differs from germline at one of its ends, possibly a read error. In DNA, the CDR3 is TGCGTCAGCAGCTTAGAGACAGGGAGTGAGACCCAGTACTTC. Translation: CVSSLETGSETQYF. The rearrangement links TRBV5-1 to TRBJ2-5, with 7 bases fitting TRBD1. Germline-derived CDR1 and CDR2 are SGHRS and YFSETQ. CDR3 length: 14 amino acids.

With regard to this clonotype: Since a much larger clone is just one base distant, this may be a read error. The V gene is TRBV12-3 or TRBV12-4, the J gene TRBJ2-2, with 9 bases that match TRBD1. CDR3 size: 15 residues. CDR3 protein: CASSPGTGRTGDLFF. In DNA form, the CDR3 reads TGTGCCAGCAGTCCCGGGACAGGGCGCACCGGGGACCTGTTTTTT.

The chain employs TRBV5-1 and TRBJ1-6; 7 nucleotides match TRBD1. The germline CDR1 and CDR2 sequences are SGHRS and YFSETQ. The V gene end was trimmed by 0 bases and the J gene end by 5 bases; junction bases not matched to a gene: 2. The CDR3 sequence is 15 residues long. In DNA form, the CDR3 reads TGCGCCAGCAGCTTGGGGGGACAGAATAATTCACCCCTCCACTTT. This codes for CASSLGGQNNSPLHF.

This clonotype has a count of ten or more. The CDR3 loop reads CASSIWKTDTQYF. The DNA for the CDR3 is TGTGCCAGTAGTATTTGGAAGACAGATACGCAGTATTTT. V usage is TRBV19 and J usage is TRBJ2-3; D gene unclear. With 3 bases removed from V and 3 bases from J, the gap between germline ends came to 7 bases. CDR1 is LNHDA and CDR2 is SQIVND in the germline V gene (reference sequence). The length of the CDR3 is 13 residues. The full variable domain, with the rest looked up from reference TRBV19 and TRBJ2-3, is DGGITQSPKYLFRKEGQNVTLSCEQNLNHDAMYWYRQDPGQGLRLIYYSQIVNDFQKGDIAEGYSVSREKKESFPLTVTSAQKNPTAFYLCASSIWKTDTQYFGPGTRLTVL.

The V call is TRBV10-3, the J call TRBJ2-3; 9 nucleotides align to TRBD2. Germline trimming cut 4 bases from V and 0 bases from J; bases unmatched to any gene: 5. Germline CDR1 and CDR2: ENHRY and SYGVKD. This CDR3 contains 16 residues. CDR3 in amino acids: CAISGLAGPSTDTQYF. CDR3 nucleotide sequence: TGTGCCATCAGTGGGCTAGCGGGACCTAGCACAGATACGCAGTATTTT.

This clonotype appeared a few times. The genes are TRBV5-1 and TRBJ2-2; 7 bases are a match to TRBD1. V lost 4 bases to trimming and J lost 7 bases; unmatched junction nucleotides: 7. This CDR3 has 14 amino acids. Germline V gene lookup returns CDR1 SGHRS and CDR2 YFSETQ. The CDR3 nucleotides read TGCGCCAGCAGCCCTCGACAGGGTTTCGGGGAGCTGTTTTTT. Translated: CASSPRQGFGELFF.

This clonotype was seen a few times. The V gene is TRBV15, the J gene TRBJ2-2; D unresolved. Germline loops: CDR1 LNHNV, CDR2 YYDKDF (reference sequence). V was pared by 0 bases and J by 5 bases, with 7 bases between. The CDR3 length is 14 residues. CDR3 coding DNA: TGTGCCACCAGCAGAGATCCGGCTACCGGGGAGCTGTTTTTT. As protein: CATSRDPATGELFF.

The V and J genes are TRBV27 and TRBJ2-7; D is undetermined. CDR1 MNHEY and CDR2 SMNVEV come from the germline V gene (reference sequence). Trimming shortened V by 5 bases and J by 3 bases, and 8 bases separated the two germline ends. The CDR3 is 12 residues long. The CDR3 sequence: CASSPPNYEQYV. DNA of the CDR3: TGTGCCAGCAGTCCACCAAACTACGAGCAGTACGTC.

The chain couples TRBV20-1 to TRBJ2-2; D is perhaps TRBD2 (5 bases). The V end lost 3 bases, the J end lost 8 bases, and 10 bases lay between the germline ends. Germline V gives CDR1 DFQATT, CDR2 SNEGSKA (reference sequence). The CDR3 totals 12 residues. The chain's CDR3 is CSASLGVGELFF. DNA for the CDR3: TGCAGTGCTAGTCTCGGGGTTGGGGAGCTGTTTTTT.

This clonotype was seen more than once but under ten times. The rearrangement links TRBV4-2 to TRBJ2-3; the match to TRBD2 covers 9 bases. The J segment lost 6 bases and the V segment lost 0 bases, leaving 13 bases of the junction unmatched. CDR3 length equals 18 residues. Germline CDR1 is LGHNA and CDR2 is YNFKEQ. The DNA for the CDR3 is TGTGCCAGCAGCCAAGAACCCCTCCATAGCGGGGGTGGGGATACGCAGTATTTT. Its protein is CASSQEPLHSGGGDTQYF.

A few counts support this clonotype. This chain joins TRBV20-1 and TRBJ1-4; no reliable D call. CDR1 is DFQATT and CDR2 is SNEGSKA in the germline V gene (reference sequence). V lost 5 bases and J lost 5, with 12 bases in between. The CDR3 sequence is 13 residues long. The CDR3 protein is CSAGRTQNEKLFF. The CDR3 DNA reads as TGCAGTGCTGGTCGGACGCAGAATGAAAAACTGTTTTTT.

This sequence joins TRBV24-1 and TRBJ1-6, with a weak D call TRBD1 (5 bases). V lost 8 bases, J lost 7 bases, and 11 bases lay in between. CDR1 is KGHDR and CDR2 is SFDVKD in the germline V gene. This CDR3 comprises 13 residues. The CDR3 coding sequence is TGTGCCACCACCAGGGACTACAATTCACCCCTCCACTTT. This translates into CATTRDYNSPLHF.

This clonotype has only a few counts. V usage is TRBV9 and J usage is TRBJ2-3, with D tentatively TRBD2 (6 bases). This CDR3 has 14 residues. The V and J ends lost 4 bases and 5 bases respectively, with 14 bases between them. CDR1 SGDLS and CDR2 YYNGEE come from the germline V gene. In nucleotides, the CDR3 is TGTGCCAGCAGCCCTACTAGCTTGGGAGATACGCAGTATTTT. Its protein product is CASSPTSLGDTQYF.

This clonotype was recorded many times. This rearrangement joins TRBV10-2 to TRBJ2-3, with 7 bases lining up with TRBD2. The germline gives CDR1 WSHSY, CDR2 SAAADI. The CDR3 spans 14 residues. With 6 bases clipped from V and 3 bases from J, the junction kept 6 bases outside the gene matches. CDR3 residues: CASRTGGLTDTQYF. The CDR3 coding sequence is TGCGCCAGCAGGACGGGAGGATTGACAGATACGCAGTATTTT.

This clonotype has a handful of counts. The chain combines TRBV7-3 with TRBJ2-1; 12 bases match TRBD2. Per germline, CDR1 SGHTA and CDR2 FQGTGA. The CDR3 totals 17 residues. V was pared by 5 bases and J by 5 bases, with 10 bases of the junction left unmatched. DNA for the CDR3: TGTGCCAGCAGCCATATACCAGGACTAGCGGGAAACAATGAGCAGTTCTTC. Protein: CASSHIPGLAGNNEQFF.

The table lists this clonotype with a few counts. This chain joins TRBV5-1 and TRBJ2-5; the D gene is possibly TRBD1 (6 bases). This CDR3 is 17 amino acids long. Between the trimmed V and J ends, which lost 4 bases and 0 bases, there was a span of 19 bases. CDR1 is SGHRS, CDR2 YFSETQ, per germline. Written as DNA, the CDR3 is TGCGCCAGCAGCCCCGGCGCAGGGGACCTAAACCAAGAGACCCAGTACTTC. This translates into CASSPGAGDLNQETQYF.

This clonotype came up a few times. The chain carries TRBV20-1 and TRBJ1-5; TRBD1 is a possible D gene (6 bases). The CDR3 covers 14 residues. Per germline, CDR1 DFQATT and CDR2 SNEGSKA (reference sequence). V gave up 3 bases and J gave up 5 bases, with 14 bases separating them. CDR3 in DNA: TGCAGTGCTAGTGAGCAGGGGCCTGATCAGCCCCAGCATTTT. This translates into CSASEQGPDQPQHF.

J is TRBJ2-1 and V is TRBV12-3 or TRBV12-4, with 11 bases matching TRBD2. CDR3 size: 14 residues. V shed 1 base and J 13 bases; nucleotides not matched to a gene: 6. The chain's CDR3 is CASSLDLAGGLQFF. The CDR3, as DNA: TGTGCCAGCAGTTTAGATTTAGCGGGGGGGCTTCAGTTCTTC.

J is TRBJ1-4 and V is TRBV4-2; tentatively, D is TRBD1 (5 bases). CDR3 length equals 15 residues. Per germline, CDR1 LGHNA and CDR2 YNFKEQ. The V end was cut by 0 bases, the J end by 5 bases, with 10 bases between. In DNA, the CDR3 is TGTGCCAGCAGCCAAGAGACAGACATAAATGAAAAACTGTTTTTT. This encodes CASSQETDINEKLFF.

V is TRBV9 and J is TRBJ2-3, with D unresolved. Per the germline V gene, CDR1 is SGDLS and CDR2 is YYNGEE. The CDR3 is 15 residues long. V lost 0 bases to trimming and J lost 3 bases, with 11 bases between them. The CDR3 here is CASSVGSWGTDTQYF. CDR3 coding DNA: TGTGCCAGCAGCGTAGGAAGTTGGGGTACAGATACGCAGTATTTT. The full variable domain, with the rest looked up from reference TRBV9 and TRBJ2-3, is DSGVTQTPKHLITATGQRVTLRCSPRSGDLSVYWYQQSLDQGLQFLIQYYNGEERAKGNILERFSAQQFPDLHSELNLSSLELGDSALYFCASSVGSWGTDTQYFGPGTRLTVL.